The entry below gives a single T cell receptor (beta chain) sequence along with its context. Its antigen is not identified. The sample comes from a study of shared clonotypes between healthy human individuals. Overall study findings and caveats: Only blood samples were collected, and tissue repertoires likely differ.

Splitting the CD4+ cells yielded a CD45RA+ naive subset and a CD45RA-negative memory subset. Only in-frame clones appear in the TCRdb table, and some are missing; sequencing was by immunoSEQ multiplex PCR. The table shows some 500,000 clones, with roughly 95% occurring only once. This receptor was taken from a woman in her twenties or thirties in good health. Sequenced: naive CD4+ T cells sorted from blood. The subset: CD45RA+ positively selected.

CDR3 in DNA: TGTGCCAGCAGCGTGTCCGGGACTAGCGGCTCCTACGAGCAGTACTTC. This codes for CASSVSGTSGSYEQYF. V is TRBV11-3 and J is TRBJ2-7; 11 nucleotides match TRBD2. V shed 5 bases, J shed 0 bases, and the junction held 6 bases outside the gene matches. The CDR3 runs 16 residues. CDR1 is SGHNT and CDR2 is YENEEA in the germline V gene. The entire variable domain, with the rest obtained from reference TRBV11-3 and TRBJ2-7, is as follows: EAGVVQSPRYKIIEKKQPVAFWCNPISGHNTLYWYLQNLGQGPELLIRYENEEAVDDSQLPKDRFSAERLKGVDSTLKIQPAELGDSAVYLCASSVSGTSGSYEQYFGPGTRLTVT.